This paragraph covers one T cell receptor (beta chain) sequence. Germline-derived CDR1 and CDR2 are LGHNA and YNFKEQ. This CDR3 comprises 18 residues. After removal of 1 base from V and 0 bases from J, the junction contained 5 bases not matched to a gene. Per the original methods: Amplification of reference gene primers was used by the study to estimate nucleated cell counts. Generated by immunoSEQ multiplex PCR, the TCRdb table keeps only in-frame clones and is missing some. V and J calls and clone size are those listed in that table; D and trimming were worked out from the DNA. The table records fewer than 70,000 clones, roughly 80% of them present only once. This entry is derived from a study of blood T cell repertoires in COVID-19. In the study overall: Samples representing acute and convalescent COVID-19 were sourced from the United States, Italy and Spain. In each case, the material was cDNA or gDNA derived from T cells, B-cell-depleted T cells, or PBMCs.

The origin of this receptor is an elderly woman with acute or convalescent COVID-19. The chain uses TRBV4-2 and TRBJ2-1, with 11 nucleotides matching TRBD2. The sample consisted of peripheral blood. The CDR3 sequence: CASSQVNSGGASYNEQFF. CDR3 DNA sequence: TGTGCCAGCAGCCAAGTAAATAGCGGGGGGGCCTCCTACAATGAGCAGTTCTTC.